This is a list of T cell receptor beta chains from one sample in a study of blood T cell repertoires in COVID-19. Method: immunoSEQ multiplex PCR; TCRdb's copy keeps in-frame clones and lacks some. The sample has approximately 50,000 clones, over 85% seen once. The sequenced sample consisted of peripheral blood. These TCRs come from a human donor in a cohort sampled during active COVID-19. The CDR3 runs from the conserved cysteine through the conserved F or W. Fields, in order: D gene, J gene, V gene, clone size, CDR3 DNA, CDR3 protein. The D gene is left open where the match is weak. Size is omitted from some rows. Given values are once, few, many or a class for expanded clones.

TRBD1 TRBJ1-3 TRBV29-1 NA TGCAGCGTTGGGGCGGACAGGGTCTCCGGAAACACCATATATTTT CSVGADRVSGNTIYF
NA TRBJ2-7 TRBV6-6 NA TGTGCCAGCAAGGAGGGGACGTTAGAAACCTACGAGCAGTACTTC CASKEGTLETYEQYF
TRBD1 TRBJ1-1 TRBV19 NA TGTGCCAGTACCCGGACAGGACACCAGAACACTGAAGCTTTCTTT CASTRTGHQNTEAFF
NA TRBJ2-1 TRBV28 once TGTGCCAGCAGTCCCGGACAGCTTAGCTCCTACAATGAGCAGTTCTTC CASSPGQLSSYNEQFF
TRBD1 TRBJ1-3 TRBV15 NA TGTGCCACCAGCAGTCCCTTACAGGGGAGAGATGGAAACACCATATATTTT CATSSPLQGRDGNTIYF
NA TRBJ2-3 TRBV15 NA TGTGCCACCACGGCAGGGGGCACAGATACGCAGTATTTT CATTAGGTDTQYF
NA TRBJ2-5 TRBV5-1 NA TGCGCCAGCAGCTGGGCTGACATGTACCAAGAGACCCAGTACTTC CASSWADMYQETQYF
TRBD1 TRBJ1-2 TRBV28 NA TGTGCCAGCAACCGCGGCAGGGGGTTCTATGGCTACACCTTC CASNRGRGFYGYTF
NA TRBJ2-6 TRBV6-1 few TGTGCCAGCAGTGAACTCTCTGGGGCCAACGTCCTGACTTTC CASSELSGANVLTF
TRBD2 TRBJ2-2 TRBV12-3/TRBV12-4 NA TGTGCCAGCAGAGCGGGGGGAGGGGAGCTGTTTTTT CASRAGGGELFF
TRBD2 TRBJ2-4 TRBV29-1 NA TGCAGCGTTGAGAAGCGGGAGGGGAACATTCAGTACTTC CSVEKREGNIQYF
TRBD1 TRBJ1-6 TRBV2 NA TGTGCCACGCAAGGACCAACAGGGGGAACCGGTCTTACGGGCTCACCCCTCCACTTT CATQGPTGGTGLTGSPLHF
TRBD1 TRBJ2-1 TRBV7-3 NA TGTGCCAGCAGCACCTCCGGCGCAGGGGGCGCCTCCTACAATGAGCAGTTCTTC CASSTSGAGGASYNEQFF
NA TRBJ2-7 TRBV30 NA TGTGCCTGGAGTTTAAGGGGAACCTACGAGCAGTACTTC CAWSLRGTYEQYF
TRBD1 TRBJ1-2 TRBV11-2 once TGTGCCAGCAGCATAGACAGGGCGCGGGGCTACACCTTC CASSIDRARGYTF
TRBD1 TRBJ2-6 TRBV12-5 once TGTGCTAGTGGTTCGGGACAGGGGGCGGCTGGGGCCAACGTCCTGACTTTC CASGSGQGAAGANVLTF
NA TRBJ1-1 TRBV5-4 once TGTGCCAGCAGCTCGGCGAGGCTAACTGAAGCTTTCTTT CASSSARLTEAFF
NA TRBJ1-1 TRBV6-5 once TGTGCCAGCAGCCTGGACAGAGTGAACACTGAAGCTTTCTTT CASSLDRVNTEAFF
NA TRBJ1-5 TRBV6-6 NA TGTGCCAGCAGCCCCGGGGGGGCGGGCAATCAGCCCCAGCATTTT CASSPGGAGNQPQHF
TRBD1 TRBJ2-5 TRBV2 NA TGTGCCAGCAGTGAACTAGGACAGGCGCAAGAGACCCAGTACTTC CASSELGQAQETQYF
NA TRBJ2-3 TRBV14 NA TGTGCCAGCAGCCATCTTAACACAGATACGCAGTATTTT CASSHLNTDTQYF